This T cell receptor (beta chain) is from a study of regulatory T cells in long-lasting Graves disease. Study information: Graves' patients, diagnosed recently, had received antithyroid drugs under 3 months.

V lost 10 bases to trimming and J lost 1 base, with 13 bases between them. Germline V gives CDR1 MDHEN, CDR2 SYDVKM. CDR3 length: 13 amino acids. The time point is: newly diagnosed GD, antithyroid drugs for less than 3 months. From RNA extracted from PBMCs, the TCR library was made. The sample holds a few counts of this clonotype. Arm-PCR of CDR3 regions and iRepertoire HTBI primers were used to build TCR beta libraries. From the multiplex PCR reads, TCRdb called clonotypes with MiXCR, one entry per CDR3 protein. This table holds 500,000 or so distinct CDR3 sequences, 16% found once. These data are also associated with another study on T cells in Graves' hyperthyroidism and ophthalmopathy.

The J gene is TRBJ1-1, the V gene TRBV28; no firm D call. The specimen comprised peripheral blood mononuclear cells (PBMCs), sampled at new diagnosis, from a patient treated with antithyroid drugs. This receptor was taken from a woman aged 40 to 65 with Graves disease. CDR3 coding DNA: TGTGCCACCCTCGCCCGGGCGAACACTGAAGCTTTCTTT. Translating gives CATLARANTEAFF. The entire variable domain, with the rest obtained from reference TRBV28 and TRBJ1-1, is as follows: DVKVTQSSRYLVKRTGEKVFLECVQDMDHENMFWYRQDPGLGLRLIYFSYDVKMKEKGDIPEGYSVSREKKERFSLILESASTNQTSMYLCATLARANTEAFFGQGTRLTVV.